A selection of T cell receptor beta chains follows, all from one sample in a study of technical replicates of blood from a few donors. Assay used: immunoSEQ multiplex PCR; TCRdb lists only in-frame clones, some missing. This sample carries 74,000 or so clones, 96% of them seen once, and the ten largest clones take about 0.34%. Sequencing used T cells isolated from PBMCs. Every receptor here comes from a human donor in good health. The CDR3 runs from the conserved cysteine through the conserved F or W. D genes are given only for firm matches. Not every row has a clone size; where given, it reads once, few, many or a size class.

>TRBV7-8|-|-|TRBJ2-7
TGTGCCAGCAGCTTAGAGACATACGAGCAGTACTTC
CASSLETYEQYF
>TRBV15|TRBD2|-|TRBJ2-5
TGTGCCACCAGCAACAGCGGGAGGGGGCTCCAAGAGACCCAGTACTTC
CATSNSGRGLQETQYF
>TRBV2|TRBD2|-|TRBJ2-7
TGTGCCAGCAGTTCCCGGACTAGCGGGAGGGTTAAGAACGAGCAGTACTTC
CASSSRTSGRVKNEQYF
>TRBV19|-|-|TRBJ2-1
TGTGCCAGTAACGAGGGAGGCCATTCCTACAATGAGCAGTTCTTC
CASNEGGHSYNEQFF
>TRBV19|-|-|TRBJ2-1
TGTGCCAGTATGAGCTGGGGAGGGCAGTTCTTC
CASMSWGGQFF
>TRBV6-6|-|-|TRBJ1-2
TGTGCCAGCAGCTATTTGCAGGGGACAACTGGCTACACCTTC
CASSYLQGTTGYTF
>TRBV4-3|-|-|TRBJ1-1
TGCGCCAGCAGCCGTCTTGACGGGGGTGGGACTGAAGCTTTCTTT
CASSRLDGGGTEAFF
>TRBV9|-|-|TRBJ2-7
TGTGCCAGCAGCGGAGGACAGGAGGGGTACGAGCAGTACTTC
CASSGGQEGYEQYF
>TRBV6-1|-|-|TRBJ2-5
TGTGCCAGCGAACTCCCCCGGTACCAAGAGACCCAGTACTTC
CASELPRYQETQYF
>TRBV9|-|-|TRBJ2-3
TGTGCCAGCAGCGCCCTAGAACGTCAAGATACGCAGTATTTT
CASSALERQDTQYF
>TRBV28|TRBD2|-|TRBJ2-7
TGTGCCAGCGGCGGGAGCTCCTACGAGCAGTACTTC
CASGGSSYEQYF
>TRBV7-2|-|-|TRBJ1-1
TGTGCCAGCAGCTTAGGGGCAGGGACTGAAGCTTTCTTT
CASSLGAGTEAFF
>TRBV7-3|-|-|TRBJ2-7
TGTGCCAGCAGCTTAGGCCCTAGGAGGACCCAGGGGGGCGAGCAGTACTTC
CASSLGPRRTQGGEQYF
>TRBV27|-|once|TRBJ2-7
TGTGCCAGCAGTTCTGGACAGAAGGCCTCTTTCGAGCAGTACTTC
CASSSGQKASFEQYF
>TRBV20-1|-|-|TRBJ2-1
TGCAGTGCTTCCGGGTACAATGAGCAGTTCTTC
CSASGYNEQFF
>TRBV5-4|-|-|TRBJ2-1
TGTGCCAGCAGCTTCTTTTCCTACAATGAGCAGTTCTTC
CASSFFSYNEQFF